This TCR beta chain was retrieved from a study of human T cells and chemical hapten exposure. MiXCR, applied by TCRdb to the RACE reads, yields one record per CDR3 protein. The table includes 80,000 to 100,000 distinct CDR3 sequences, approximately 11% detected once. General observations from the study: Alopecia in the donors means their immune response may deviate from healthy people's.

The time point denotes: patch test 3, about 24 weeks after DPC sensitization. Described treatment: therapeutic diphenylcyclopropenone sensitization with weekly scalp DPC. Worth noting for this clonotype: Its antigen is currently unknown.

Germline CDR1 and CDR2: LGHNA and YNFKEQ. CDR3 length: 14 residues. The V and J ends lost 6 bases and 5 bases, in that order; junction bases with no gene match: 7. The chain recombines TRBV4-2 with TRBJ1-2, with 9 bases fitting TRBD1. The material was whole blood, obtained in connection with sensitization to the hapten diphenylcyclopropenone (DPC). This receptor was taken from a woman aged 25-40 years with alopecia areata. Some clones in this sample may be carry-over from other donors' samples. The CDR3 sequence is CASRVTGGGYGYTF. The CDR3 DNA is TGTGCCAGCAGGGTAACAGGGGGCGGTTATGGCTACACCTTC.